A selection of T cell receptor beta chains follows, all from one sample in a study of CD8+ T cells in alopecia areata. TCRdb's copy holds only in-frame clones and misses some; the assay was immunoSEQ multiplex PCR. Of 100,000 to 150,000 clones in the sample, 47% are singletons; the top ten hold roughly a tenth. The sequenced sample consisted of NKG2D-low CD8+ T cells sorted from blood. The receptor source for this set is a human donor with alopecia areata. Both conserved end residues are part of each CDR3. A D gene is named only where the DNA matches it firmly. A clone size is listed for some rows: how often the clone was seen (once, few, many), or a class if it is expanded.

j_call d_call v_call clone_size cdr3_aa cdr3_nt
TRBJ1-5 NA TRBV7-9 NA CASGDNQPQHF TGTGCCAGTGGGGATAATCAGCCCCAGCATTTT
TRBJ2-3 TRBD2 TRBV7-2 NA CASSPTGREGPDTQYF TGTGCCAGCAGCCCCACAGGACGGGAGGGCCCAGATACGCAGTATTTT
TRBJ2-3 NA TRBV15 NA CATSTQHQDTQYF TGTGCCACCAGTACCCAGCATCAAGATACGCAGTATTTT
TRBJ1-3 NA TRBV28 medium-sized CASSPIGGGISGNTIYF TGTGCCAGCAGCCCTATTGGGGGCGGGATCTCTGGAAACACCATATATTTT
TRBJ1-4 NA TRBV6-6 NA CASRGDVEKLFF TGTGCCAGCAGGGGGGATGTTGAAAAACTGTTTTTT
TRBJ2-7 NA TRBV13 NA CASSTRDLIHYEQYF TGTGCCAGCAGCACCCGGGACTTGATTCACTACGAGCAGTACTTC
TRBJ2-3 NA TRBV30 NA CAWSALRGTQYF TGTGCCTGGAGCGCGCTGCGAGGTACGCAGTATTTT
TRBJ2-7 TRBD2 TRBV29-1 few CSVESSGRFNEQYF TGCAGCGTTGAGTCCAGCGGGAGATTTAACGAGCAGTACTTC
TRBJ2-1 TRBD1 TRBV29-1 few CSVYGTGWFF TGCAGCGTATATGGGACAGGGTGGTTCTTC
TRBJ1-2 TRBD1 TRBV30 NA CAWTGQGVGYTF TGTGCCTGGACAGGTCAGGGGGTTGGCTACACCTTC
TRBJ2-1 TRBD2 TRBV30 NA CAWSTGLAGDNEQFF TGTGCCTGGAGTACGGGACTAGCGGGAGACAATGAGCAGTTCTTC
TRBJ1-1 NA TRBV29-1 NA CSVGRTPNTEAFF TGCAGCGTTGGTCGGACACCGAACACTGAAGCTTTCTTT
TRBJ2-1 TRBD1 TRBV29-1 NA CSVPQGNEQFF TGCAGCGTTCCACAGGGGAATGAGCAGTTCTTC
TRBJ2-1 NA TRBV25-1 NA CASSLGGNEQFF TGTGCCAGCAGTTTAGGAGGGAATGAGCAGTTCTTC
TRBJ2-7 TRBD1 TRBV29-1 NA CSVAGKNRGSYEQYF TGCAGCGTCGCAGGGAAAAACAGGGGTTCCTACGAGCAGTACTTC